This entry is about one T cell receptor (beta chain). What it binds is unknown. These data belong to a study of cytomegalovirus exposure and HLA in healthy donors. About the research overall: Samples from HLA-typed donors yielded approximately 88 million unique TCRs in an early data release. Findings and limits, study-wide: Trimming of TCR beta V- and J-genes showed a link, identified in a later analysis, to a missense DCLRE1C variant. There were some V segments, including TRBV6-2 and TRBV6-3, excluded as indistinguishable.

When sampled, the donors appeared nominally healthy, though they likely had unrecorded immune exposures. Both 60 Vbeta primers and 13 Jbeta primers went into the PCR. Using immunoSEQ multiplex PCR, the repertoire was profiled, and TCRdb retains in-frame clones only, with some absent. This sample carries roughly 220,000 clones, 65% to 75% of them seen once, and the ten largest clones take 1.5% to 2%. Trimming took 8 bases from V and 6 from J; bases not matched to a gene: 7. The CDR3 has 13 amino acids. Germline V gene sequence: CDR1 MNHNS, CDR2 SASEGT. The receptor was derived from a woman in her twenties or thirties in good health and CMV-seronegative. The chain is built from TRBV6-1 and TRBJ1-2; 9 bases are shared with TRBD1. The sequencing input was PBMCs. CDR3 sequence reads: CASLTGTGNGYTF. The CDR3 nucleotides read TGTGCCAGCCTCACCGGGACAGGGAATGGCTACACCTTC.